The 25 T cell receptor beta chains reported below all come from one sample, sequenced in a study of T cell responses to AZD1222 COVID-19 vaccine. Repertoires were generated with immunoSEQ multiplex PCR, while TCRdb's copy carries only in-frame clones and drops some. Of approximately 120,000 clones in the sample, roughly nine tenths were seen once. The sequenced sample was peripheral blood, obtained on day 0 of AZD1222 vaccination. All receptors come from an adult in good health.

The genes are TRBV5-4 and TRBJ2-1; a weak D match, TRBD2 (6 bases). The V and J ends lost 3 bases and 10 bases respectively, with 20 bases between them. From germline, CDR1 is SGHNT and CDR2 YYREEE (reference sequence). The CDR3 spans 15 residues. This CDR3 is CASSSGLSGDTEQFF. The CDR3 region has the DNA TGTGCCAGCAGCTCGGGACTGTCCGGGGATACAGAGCAGTTCTTC. The full variable domain, in which reference TRBV5-4 and TRBJ2-1 provide the parts outside the CDR3, is ETGVTQSPTHLIKTRGQQVTLRCSSQSGHNTVSWYQQALGQGPQFIFQYYREEENGRGNFPPRFSGLQFPNYSSELNVNALELDDSALYLCASSSGLSGDTEQFFGPGTRLTVL.

The chain uses TRBV18 and TRBJ2-7; 7 bases map to TRBD2. This CDR3 contains 12 residues. Losses at the gene ends were 5 bases for V and 5 bases for J; bases not matched to a gene: 3. The germline V gene encodes CDR1 KGHSH and CDR2 LQKENI. In DNA form, the CDR3 reads TGTGCCAGCTCAACTACTAGCGACGAGCAGTACTTC. Its translation is CASSTTSDEQYF.

The chain is built from TRBV7-3 and TRBJ2-1; TRBD2 might be the D (6 bases). Per germline, CDR1 SGHTA and CDR2 FQGTGA. This CDR3 has 17 residues. The germline V and J ends were trimmed by 0 bases and 4 bases, with 16 bases remaining between them. CDR3 sequence reads: CASSLTLVGGPYNEQFF. CDR3 in DNA: TGTGCCAGCAGCTTAACACTTGTGGGGGGTCCTTACAATGAGCAGTTCTTC.

The chain joins TRBV6-2 or TRBV6-3 to TRBJ2-7, with 12 bases fitting TRBD2. The V segment lost 4 bases and the J segment 4 bases; nucleotides outside the gene matches: 5. Looked up from germline, CDR1 is MNHEY and CDR2 is SVGEGT. There are 15 residues in the CDR3. For the CDR3, the DNA is TGTGCCAGCAGTTGGCTAGCGGGAGGGCCGTACGAGCAGTACTTC. Its translation: CASSWLAGGPYEQYF.

Details on this clone: One end of the junction fails to match germline, which may point to a read error. The CDR3 sequence is CAWSVQGQGLNF. The CDR3 DNA reads as TGTGCCTGGAGTGTACAGGGACAGGGACTTAATTTT. The chain joins TRBV30 to TRBJ1-5; TRBD1 matches at 9 bases. Germline values: CDR1 GTSNPN, CDR2 SVGIG (reference sequence). This CDR3 comprises 12 residues.

The chain is built from TRBV7-3 and TRBJ2-1; D may be TRBD1 (6 bases). This CDR3 contains 15 residues. V gave up 5 bases and J gave up 0 bases, with 11 bases separating them. Germline CDR1 reads SGHTA; CDR2 reads FQGTGA. The chain's CDR3 is CASSQDSSSYNEQFF. CDR3 DNA sequence: TGTGCCAGCAGCCAGGACAGCAGCTCCTACAATGAGCAGTTCTTC. Full variable domain (outside the CDR3, taken from reference TRBV7-3 and TRBJ2-1): GAGVSQTPSNKVTEKGKYVELRCDPISGHTALYWYRQSLGQGPEFLIYFQGTGAADDSGLPNDRFFAVRPEGSVSTLKIQRTERGDSAVYLCASSQDSSSYNEQFFGPGTRLTVL.

The rearrangement links TRBV6-5 to TRBJ1-6; a weak D match, TRBD1 (5 bases). CDR3 length equals 15 residues. Trimming stripped 2 bases from V and 9 bases from J, with 14 bases between. Germline V gene sequence: CDR1 MNHEY, CDR2 SVGAGI. CDR3 coding DNA: TGTGCCAGCAGTTACGGGGCAGGCTTACCTTCACCCCTCCACTTT. Protein sequence: CASSYGAGLPSPLHF.

This clone is a singleton in its sample. The chain uses TRBV19 and TRBJ2-7, with D tentatively TRBD1 (6 bases). Trimming stripped 6 bases from V and 4 bases from J, with 16 bases between. In germline, CDR1 is LNHDA, CDR2 SQIVND (reference sequence). The CDR3 contains 14 residues. CDR3 sequence: CASSNLGHTYEQYF. CDR3 coding DNA: TGTGCCAGTAGCAATCTGGGACATACTTACGAGCAGTACTTC. The full variable domain, rest sourced from reference TRBV19 and TRBJ2-7, is DGGITQSPKYLFRKEGQNVTLSCEQNLNHDAMYWYRQDPGQGLRLIYYSQIVNDFQKGDIAEGYSVSREKKESFPLTVTSAQKNPTAFYLCASSNLGHTYEQYFGPGTRLTVT.

The V call is TRBV7-9, the J call TRBJ1-2; D unresolved. V was clipped by 2 bases and J by 3 bases, with 7 bases between them. The CDR3 extends over 13 amino acids. Germline assignment: CDR1 SEHNR and CDR2 FQNEAQ (reference sequence). The CDR3 DNA follows: TGTGCCAGCAGCTTAAGAGCGGACTATGGCTACACCTTC. This codes for CASSLRADYGYTF.

The CDR3 nucleotides are TGTGCCAGCAGGTTGACAGGGAGCACCTCTGGAAACACCATATATTTT. As protein: CASRLTGSTSGNTIYF. V gene TRBV2 combines with J gene TRBJ1-3, with 7 positions matching TRBD1. The germline CDR1 and CDR2 sequences are SNHLY and FYNNEI. CDR3 length: 16 amino acids. The V segment lost 6 bases and the J segment 0 bases; nucleotides outside the gene matches: 8.

The V call is TRBV12-3 or TRBV12-4, the J call TRBJ1-3; D unresolved. CDR3 size: 13 residues. V gave up 5 bases and J gave up 0 bases, with 5 bases separating them. The CDR3 here is CASSRTSGNTIYF. The CDR3 DNA reads TGTGCCAGCAGTCGGACCTCTGGAAACACCATATATTTT.

The CDR3 loop is CASSDGSYNSPLHF. CDR3 DNA: TGTGCCAGCAGCGACGGTTCCTATAATTCACCCCTCCACTTT. The chain joins TRBV7-9 to TRBJ1-6, with D uncertain. The germline V and J ends were trimmed by 5 bases and 1 base, with 6 bases remaining between them. The germline gives CDR1 SEHNR, CDR2 FQNEAQ (reference sequence). The CDR3 length is 14 residues.

The J gene is TRBJ1-1, the V gene TRBV2; D might be TRBD1 (6 bases). V lost 9 bases and J lost 3, with 23 bases in between. The CDR3 is 16 residues long. Germline loops: CDR1 SNHLY, CDR2 FYNNEI. The CDR3 protein is CASGRRGGSLDTEAFF. The CDR3 DNA follows: TGTGCCAGTGGCCGAAGGGGGGGTAGTCTTGACACTGAAGCTTTCTTT.

This chain uses TRBV6-5 with TRBJ2-7; 9 bases are a match to TRBD1. Germline V gene data show CDR1 as MNHEY and CDR2 as SVGAGI. This CDR3 is built from 15 residues. V shed 6 bases and J 3 bases; nucleotides not matched to a gene: 9. The CDR3 bases are TGTGCCAGCAGAGGGACCGGGACAGGGAGCTACGAGCAGTACTTC. This codes for CASRGTGTGSYEQYF.

The J gene is TRBJ1-1, the V gene TRBV30; no clear D. V was trimmed by 2 bases and J by 1 base, leaving 8 bases between them. Germline values: CDR1 GTSNPN, CDR2 SVGIG (reference sequence). The CDR3 loop spans 13 amino acids. The CDR3 sequence is CAWSIGRNTEAFF. The CDR3, as DNA: TGTGCCTGGAGTATCGGCCGGAACACTGAAGCTTTCTTT.

This sequence joins TRBV20-1 and TRBJ1-2; D is unclear. The CDR3 runs 11 residues. In germline, CDR1 is DFQATT, CDR2 SNEGSKA (reference sequence). The ends were cut back, 6 bases at V and 4 bases at J, with 9 bases in the middle. CDR3 residues: CSAAGVYGYTF. CDR3 DNA: TGCAGTGCGGCCGGGGTCTATGGCTACACCTTC.

This clone was picked up one time. The chain recombines TRBV28 with TRBJ1-5; D may be TRBD1 (5 bases). The CDR3 extends over 13 amino acids. Germline V gives CDR1 MDHEN, CDR2 SYDVKM. With 5 bases removed from V and 7 bases from J, the gap between germline ends came to 12 bases. This CDR3 reads CASSEGRGQPQHF. CDR3 DNA: TGTGCCAGCAGTGAAGGTAGGGGCCAGCCCCAGCATTTT.

The chain carries TRBV7-9 and TRBJ2-2, with a weak D call TRBD1 (6 bases). The length of the CDR3 is 14 residues. V was clipped by 5 bases and J by 5 bases, with 12 bases between them. CDR1 and CDR2 from the germline V gene are SEHNR and FQNEAQ (reference sequence). CDR3 sequence: CASSGDTVTGELFF. CDR3 nucleotides: TGTGCCAGCAGCGGGGACACGGTGACCGGGGAGCTGTTTTTT.

This clone has a handful of counts. The chain links TRBV27 to TRBJ2-5; TRBD1 aligns across 8 bases. Germline CDR1 is MNHEY and CDR2 is SMNVEV (reference sequence). This CDR3 contains 15 residues. V dropped 6 bases and J dropped 9; count of bases not matched to a gene: 15. CDR3 loop: CASSPGRGLGVAQYF. CDR3 in DNA: TGTGCCAGCAGCCCGGGCAGGGGGCTTGGGGTTGCCCAGTACTTC.

The J gene is TRBJ1-2, the V gene TRBV3-1 (or the pseudogene TRBV3-2); D is uncertain. The germline V gene encodes CDR1 LGHDT and CDR2 YNNKEL (reference sequence). The V gene lost 4 bases and the J gene lost 1 base, with 7 bases spanning the gap. CDR3 length: 13 amino acids. CDR3 bases: TGTGCCAGCAGCCTATCGAATAACTATGGCTACACCTTC. Its protein is CASSLSNNYGYTF.

This clone was observed a handful of times. This chain links TRBV4-2 with TRBJ1-4, with D possibly being TRBD1 (5 bases). V was pared by 8 bases and J by 7 bases, with 17 bases between. This CDR3 contains 14 residues. The germline CDR1 and CDR2 sequences are LGHNA and YNFKEQ. The CDR3 sequence is CASQLVGGGEKLFF. Here the CDR3 DNA reads TGTGCCAGCCAACTCGTCGGGGGAGGTGAAAAACTGTTTTTT.

Only one count was recorded for this clone. The rearrangement links TRBV3-1 (or the pseudogene TRBV3-2) to TRBJ1-5; D is ambiguous. V lost 1 base and J 3 bases, leaving 10 bases between the germline ends. Germline V gene data show CDR1 as LGHDT and CDR2 as YNNKEL (reference sequence). CDR3 size: 15 residues. Here the CDR3 DNA reads TGTGCCAGCAGCCAAGGTTCCAGGTCCAATCAGCCCCAGCATTTT. Translation: CASSQGSRSNQPQHF.

The chain employs TRBV10-2 and TRBJ2-1; either TRBD1 or TRBD2 may fit D (5 bases each). Per germline, CDR1 WSHSY and CDR2 SAAADI. The CDR3 is made up of 13 amino acids. Trimming removed 4 bases at V and 7 bases at J, with 11 bases between. The CDR3 region is CASSVGDGNEQFF. The CDR3 region has the DNA TGCGCCAGCAGTGTAGGGGACGGAAATGAGCAGTTCTTC.

In DNA, the CDR3 is TGCGCCAGCAGCCTGGGGACAGGGGGCAATGAAAAACTGTTTTTT. It is translated as CASSLGTGGNEKLFF. This chain joins TRBV5-1 and TRBJ1-4; 12 positions match TRBD1. V shed 4 bases, J shed 5 bases, and the junction held 3 bases outside the gene matches. CDR3 length: 15 amino acids. Germline CDR1 is SGHRS and CDR2 is YFSETQ.

The chain employs TRBV25-1 and TRBJ2-7, with 10 bases matching TRBD1. Germline trimming cut 4 bases from V and 12 bases from J; bases unmatched to any gene: 9. The germline CDR1 and CDR2 sequences are MGHDK and SYGVNS. The length of the CDR3 is 13 residues. This CDR3 is CASSGGQGVSWYF. The DNA for the CDR3 is TGTGCCAGCAGTGGAGGACAGGGGGTTTCGTGGTACTTC.